The clone carrying this T cell receptor beta chain was seen more than once but under ten times. Its specificity is unknown. The record originates from a study of CD8 T cells in ankylosing spondylitis. The J segment lost 3 bases and the V segment lost 5 bases, leaving 11 bases of the junction unmatched. The germline V gene has CDR1 SEHNR and CDR2 FQNEAQ (reference sequence). The CDR3 length is 16 residues. Study results and limitations: Earlier studies detected some motif variants in reactive arthritis synovial fluid and blood. Blood from ankylosing spondylitis patients appeared to carry a characteristic roughly 8-variant TCR beta motif. Disease-linked clones had a CD8+ phenotype and relatively low frequency in peripheral blood.

As the method for making TCR beta libraries, quantitative 5'-RACE with molecular barcodes was used. A single record per CDR3 protein comes from TCRdb applying MiXCR to the 5' RACE reads. The sample records a few hundred thousand distinct CDR3 sequences, roughly 22% being singletons. The sample taken for sequencing was blood, either unsorted or a sorted T cell fraction (not recorded which). This clonotype originated in a male donor with ankylosing spondylitis or in good health (not recorded which). The chain recombines TRBV7-9 with TRBJ2-7; 9 positions agree with TRBD1. CDR3 bases: TGTGCCAGCAGCCTGGAGACAGGGGGGTATCTCTACGAGCAGTACTTC. It codes for CASSLETGGYLYEQYF.